Detailed here is one TCR beta chain. The data were produced by immunoSEQ multiplex PCR, yet TCRdb's version contains in-frame clones alone and is incomplete. The repertoire holds 35,000 to 40,000 clones, with roughly 72% as singletons. This sample is drawn from a study of cytotoxic CD8 clonotypes in ibrutinib-treated CLL. Trimming left V 0 bases short and J 5 bases short, with 10 bases between. This CDR3 is 14 amino acids long. Germline-derived CDR1 and CDR2 are MNHEY and SVGAGI. This sample comprised PBMCs, obtained at disease progression, from a patient treated with ibrutinib. This chain links TRBV6-5 with TRBJ1-1; D is undetermined. The TCR sequence derives from a human donor with chronic lymphocytic leukemia. In DNA, the CDR3 is TGTGCCAGCAGTTACTCGAGCCTAGTGACTGAAGCTTTCTTT. Protein product: CASSYSSLVTEAFF.